This record concerns one TCR beta chain sequence. Its cognate antigen has yet to be identified. Base qualities are missing; no much larger clone stands one base away. The CDR3 measures 16 amino acids from cysteine to phenylalanine. This entry keeps only the CDR3 DNA: 48 bases, framed from base 1. Taken from the germline V gene (reference sequence), the CDR1 and CDR2 loops are SEHNR and FQNEAQ. Clipping removes 6 bases from V and 0 bases from J, with 7 as the unmatched junction base count. The trial excluded patients who had a history of autoimmune disease or were on systemic immunosuppression. Peripheral blood for TCR sequencing was drawn from every dose cohort at baseline, at cycle 4 day 1 and at cycle 7 day 1. Samples came from an open-label, multicenter, first-in-human phase I dose-escalation trial of ivuxolimab. Adults with locally advanced or metastatic melanoma, renal cell carcinoma, hepatocellular carcinoma or head and neck squamous cell carcinoma were enrolled in the trial. CD4+ and CD8+ T cells were sorted separately from peripheral blood before TCR sequencing.

This sample is drawn from a study of OX40 agonist ivuxolimab in advanced cancers. A note on the overall study: Ivuxolimab, which targeted the costimulatory receptor OX40 (CD134), was an agonistic, fully human IgG2 monoclonal antibody. The monotherapy dose-escalation portion (N of about 49 patients) of the phase I ivuxolimab trial is reported in the paper. In the dose-escalation cohort, 70% to 85% of patients were male, and the mean age was roughly 56 years with a range of 23 to 79. Prior anti-PD-1, anti-PD-L1 or anti-CTLA-4 therapy was permitted, and approximately 40% of dose-escalation patients had received checkpoint inhibitors. Partial responses occurred in three dose-escalation patients, of whom one had hepatocellular carcinoma and two had cutaneous melanoma. Peripheral TCRbeta sequencing was intended to test whether TCR sequence diversity was altered and clonal T-cell expansion was caused by ivuxolimab. Among the approximately 54 dose-escalation patients, some 20 had hepatocellular carcinoma, roughly 15 melanoma, 9 renal cell carcinoma and 9 head and neck cancer. Intravenous ivuxolimab was administered to patients every 2 weeks at six dose levels: 0.01, 0.1, 0.3, 1.5, 3 and 10 mg/kg.

Genomic DNA was extracted from sorted cells for sequencing of the TCRbeta CDR3 region. The immunoSEQ Assay was used for sequencing of TCRbeta CDR3 regions. Here the immuneACCESS table is served through TCRdb, limited to in-frame sequences with V and J called. Missing clones are a known gap in these copies; in checked studies unresolved V genes cover under half, and the rest lacks a known reason. The sample table lists 30,000 to 45,000 clones, more than 85% of them with a count of one. Of the sample, 2.4% falls within the top ten clones. General conclusions and limits of the study: After ivuxolimab, more expanded clones were found on average in CD8+ T cells than in CD4+ T cells. Partial responders in the 0.1-3.0 mg/kg groups had among the lowest normalized peripheral clonal expansion, especially among CD8+ T cells. Low levels of normalized T-cell clonal expansion were also seen in some patients who did not respond. Antigen specificity was not determined for the clonally expanded peripheral T cells. At doses from 0.1 to 3.0 mg/kg, clonal expansion was seen in both CD4+ and CD8+ blood T cells between baseline and week 6.

This sample comprised CD4+ or CD8+ T cells sorted from blood, obtained in a trial of the OX40 agonist ivuxolimab. The receptor was isolated from an adult with an advanced solid tumor such as melanoma, head and neck, liver or kidney cancer. In this chain, TRBV7-9 is recombined with TRBJ2-2, with 7 middle bases fitting TRBD2. The CDR3 reads CASSLQRGANTGELFF. In nucleotides, the sequence is TGTGCCAGCAGTCTTCAGCGGGGAGCGAACACCGGGGAGCTGTTTTTT.